This T cell receptor (beta chain) was recorded in a study of type 1 and type 2 diabetes patients (dated by TCRdb to 2016 to 2017). Regarding the study in general: Nine type 1 diabetes patients, four type 2 diabetes patients and six or seven nondiabetic controls, all recruited in China, made up the cohort. Across the study, CD4+ and CD8+ T cells were positively selected from PBMCs using CD4 or CD8 MicroBeads on MACS columns. A total of over 15,000,000 paired-end reads were generated across the whole study. In the study, high-throughput sequencing was used to profile TCRbeta repertoires so that type 1 diabetes, type 2 diabetes and nondiabetic individuals could be compared. Type 2 diabetes patients were used as a disease comparison group for the type 1 diabetes patients. When approximately 19-cycle amplification was compared with approximately 27-cycle amplification, V gene usage looked similar, suggesting that primer efficiencies were similar and PCR bias was random. TCRbeta libraries were sequenced paired-end on Illumina HiSeq 2000 or MiSeq instruments.

This clonotype has only a few counts. Its antigen is unknown. No base quality information exists; no much larger clone differs at one position. CDR1 is given as DFQATT and CDR2 as SNEGSKA, both from the germline V gene (reference sequence). The CDR3 runs 13 amino acids, cysteine and phenylalanine included. The CDR3 DNA has 39 bases and is translated from base 1. V is cut by 3 bases and J by 3 bases, and the space between the germline ends is 12 bases. The sequencing machine was an Illumina MiSeq. Genomic DNA from sorted T cell subsets served as template for TCRbeta CDR3 amplification. The TCRbeta CDR3 region was amplified by multiplex PCR with 30 forward and 13 reverse primers. PCR products were purified with AMPure XP beads, after which indices and adaptors were added in a second approximately 25-cycle PCR. Before sequencing, the QIAquick Gel Extraction Kit was used to gel-purify the libraries. As for the original processing: FLASH was used to merge paired-end reads, and IgBLAST was used to align the merged reads to IMGT V, D and J germline references. Reads with below 70% alignment identity to germline references were discarded, leaving 11,114,426 reads study-wide. Following IMGT definitions, CDR3 boundaries, reading frame and productivity were assigned. A highly-expanded clone was defined as any clone making up 1% or more of reads, and normalized Shannon entropy served as the measure of diversity. Unpaired two-tailed t-tests were used to test group differences in Shannon entropy. TCRdb reran the public reads through fastp at Q25 and MiXCR, keeping productive beta chains. Here each entry gathers all rows of one CDR3 protein and keeps the most common genes and DNA. In this record, the V and J calls reflect TCRdb's handling and not the investigators' own analysis. The sample table holds 270,000 or so distinct CDR3 sequences, of which roughly 50% were seen once. Of the sample, roughly an eighth falls within the top ten clones.

Every diabetic patient fulfilled standard classification criteria for type 1 or type 2 diabetes, and glucose and C-peptide were measured using WHO-recommended methods. Donors with other autoimmune diseases or infections within the previous four weeks were excluded from participation. Roughly 9.5 milliliters of peripheral blood were drawn from each participant. PBMCs were isolated with LymphoPrep density separation. Overall study outcomes, separate from this receptor: Type 2 diabetes patients had few highly-expanded CD4+ clones (median one), and those clones made up a median about 4% of reads. Only a limited number of T2D and control samples were sequenced, so some T1D-only HECs might also appear in more T2D or control samples. Study groups were not matched for age and gender, which possibly biased interpretation. Type 2 diabetes repertoires showed high diversity, significantly greater than type 1 diabetes repertoires in both CD4+ and CD8+ T cells. Type 2 diabetes and control samples had highly correlated V and J gene usage patterns, with the correlation between samples averaging about 0.97.

Sequenced material: peripheral blood mononuclear cells (PBMCs). This receptor was identified in a young man with type 2 diabetes. The V and J genes are TRBV20-1 and TRBJ2-7; the D gene assignment is ambiguous. The sequenced DNA: TGCAGTGCTAGTTCGGGCTGGAACTACGAGCAGTACTTC. Its amino acids are CSASSGWNYEQYF.